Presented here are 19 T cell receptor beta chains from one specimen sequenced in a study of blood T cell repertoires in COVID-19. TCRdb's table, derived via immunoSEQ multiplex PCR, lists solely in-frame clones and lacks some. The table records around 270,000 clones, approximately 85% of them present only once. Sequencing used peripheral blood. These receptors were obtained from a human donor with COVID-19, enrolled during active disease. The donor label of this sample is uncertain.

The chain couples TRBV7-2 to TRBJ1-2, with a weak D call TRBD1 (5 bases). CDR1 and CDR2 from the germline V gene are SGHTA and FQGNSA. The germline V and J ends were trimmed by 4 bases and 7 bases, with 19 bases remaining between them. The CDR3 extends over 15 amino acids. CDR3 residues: CASSSPPTERGGYTF. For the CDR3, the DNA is TGTGCCAGCAGCTCACCGCCGACAGAACGAGGTGGCTACACCTTC.

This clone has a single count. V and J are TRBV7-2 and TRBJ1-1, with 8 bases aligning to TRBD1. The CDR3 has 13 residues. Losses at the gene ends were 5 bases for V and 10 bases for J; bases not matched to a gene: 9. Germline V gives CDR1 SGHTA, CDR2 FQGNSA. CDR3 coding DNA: TGTGCCAGCAGCCGTATTACAGGGGGAGGAGCTTTCTTT. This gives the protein CASSRITGGGAFF.

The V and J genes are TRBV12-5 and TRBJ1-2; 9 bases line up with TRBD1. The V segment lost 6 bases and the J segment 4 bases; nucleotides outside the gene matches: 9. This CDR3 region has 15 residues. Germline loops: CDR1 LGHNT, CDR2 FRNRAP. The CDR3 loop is CASGTAAQGAYGYTF. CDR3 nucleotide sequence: TGTGCTAGTGGCACCGCCGCACAGGGGGCCTATGGCTACACCTTC. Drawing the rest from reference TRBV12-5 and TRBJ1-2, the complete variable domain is DARVTQTPRHKVTEMGQEVTMRCQPILGHNTVFWYRQTMMQGLELLAYFRNRAPLDDSGMPKDRFSAEMPDATLATLKIQPSEPRDSAVYFCASGTAAQGAYGYTFGSGTRLTVV.

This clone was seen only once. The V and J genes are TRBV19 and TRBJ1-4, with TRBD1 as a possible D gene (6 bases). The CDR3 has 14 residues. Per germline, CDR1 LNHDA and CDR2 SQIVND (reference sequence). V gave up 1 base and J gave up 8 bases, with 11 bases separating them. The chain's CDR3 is CASSIVGGQEKLFF. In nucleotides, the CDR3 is TGTGCCAGTAGTATAGTAGGGGGACAAGAAAAACTGTTTTTT.

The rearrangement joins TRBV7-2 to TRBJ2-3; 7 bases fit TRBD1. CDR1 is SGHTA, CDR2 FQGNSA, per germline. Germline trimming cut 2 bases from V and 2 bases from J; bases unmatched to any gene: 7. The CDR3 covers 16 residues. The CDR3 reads CASSLTGTEDTDTQYF. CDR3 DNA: TGTGCCAGCAGCTTAACGGGGACAGAGGACACAGATACGCAGTATTTT.

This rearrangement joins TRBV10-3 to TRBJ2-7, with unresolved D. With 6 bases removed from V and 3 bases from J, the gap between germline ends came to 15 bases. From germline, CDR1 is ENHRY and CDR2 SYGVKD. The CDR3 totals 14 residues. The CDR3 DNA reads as TGTGCCATCAGCCTGACTCAGTTTTTCTACGAGCAGTACTTC. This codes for CAISLTQFFYEQYF.

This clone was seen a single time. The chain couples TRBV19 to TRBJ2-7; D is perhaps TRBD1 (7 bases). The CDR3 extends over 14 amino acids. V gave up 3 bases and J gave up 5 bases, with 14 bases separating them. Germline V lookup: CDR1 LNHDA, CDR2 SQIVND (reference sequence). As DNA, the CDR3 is TGTGCCAGTAGTATCGGGCAGGGGGGAGACGAGCAGTACTTC. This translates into CASSIGQGGDEQYF.

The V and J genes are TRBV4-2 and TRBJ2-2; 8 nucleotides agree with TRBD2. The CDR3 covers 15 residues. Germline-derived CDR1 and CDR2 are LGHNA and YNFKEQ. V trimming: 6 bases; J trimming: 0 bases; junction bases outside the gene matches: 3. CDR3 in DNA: TGTGCCAGCAGGCAGACTAGCGCGAACACCGGGGAGCTGTTTTTT. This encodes CASRQTSANTGELFF.

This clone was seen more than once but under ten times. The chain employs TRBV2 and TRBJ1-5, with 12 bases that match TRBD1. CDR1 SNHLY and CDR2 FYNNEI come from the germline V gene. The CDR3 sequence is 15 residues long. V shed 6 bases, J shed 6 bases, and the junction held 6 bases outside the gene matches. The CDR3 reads CASREGQGAGQPQHF. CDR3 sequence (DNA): TGTGCCAGCAGGGAGGGACAGGGGGCTGGTCAGCCCCAGCATTTT.

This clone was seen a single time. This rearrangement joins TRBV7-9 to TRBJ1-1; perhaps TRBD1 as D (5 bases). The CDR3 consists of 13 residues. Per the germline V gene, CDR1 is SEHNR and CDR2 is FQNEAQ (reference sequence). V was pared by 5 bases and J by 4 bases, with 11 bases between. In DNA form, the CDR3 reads TGTGCCAGCAGCCTGGGCGGGACCACTGAAGCTTTCTTT. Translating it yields CASSLGGTTEAFF.

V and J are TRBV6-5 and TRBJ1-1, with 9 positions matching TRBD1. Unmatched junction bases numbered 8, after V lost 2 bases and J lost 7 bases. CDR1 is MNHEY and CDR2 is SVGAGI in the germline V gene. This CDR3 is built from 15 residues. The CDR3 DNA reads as TGTGCCAGCAGTTACGCCTCCGGGACAGGGATTGAAGCTTTCTTT. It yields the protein CASSYASGTGIEAFF.

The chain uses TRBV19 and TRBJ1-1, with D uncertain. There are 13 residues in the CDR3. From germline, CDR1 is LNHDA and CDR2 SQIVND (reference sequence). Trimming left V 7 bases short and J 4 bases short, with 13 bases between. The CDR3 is CASTQRAGTEAFF. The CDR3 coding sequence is TGTGCCAGTACCCAAAGGGCGGGCACTGAAGCTTTCTTT.

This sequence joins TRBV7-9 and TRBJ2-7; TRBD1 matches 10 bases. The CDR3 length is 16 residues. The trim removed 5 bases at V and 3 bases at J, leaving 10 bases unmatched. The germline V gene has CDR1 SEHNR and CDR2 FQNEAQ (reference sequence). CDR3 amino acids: CASSDRDRGQSYEQYF. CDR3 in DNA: TGTGCCAGCAGCGACCGGGACAGGGGACAAAGCTACGAGCAGTACTTC.

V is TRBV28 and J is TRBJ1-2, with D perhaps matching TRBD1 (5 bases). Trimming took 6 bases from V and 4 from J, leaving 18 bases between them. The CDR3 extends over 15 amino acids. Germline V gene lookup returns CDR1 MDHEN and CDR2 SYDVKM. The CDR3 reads CASRTTVTGGYGYTF. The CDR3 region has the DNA TGTGCCAGCAGAACGACAGTGACTGGTGGCTATGGCTACACCTTC.

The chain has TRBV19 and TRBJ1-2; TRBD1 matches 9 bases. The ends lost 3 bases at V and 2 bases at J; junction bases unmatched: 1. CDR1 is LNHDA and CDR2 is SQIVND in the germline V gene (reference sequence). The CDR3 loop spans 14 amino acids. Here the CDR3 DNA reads TGTGCCAGTAGTATCGGACAGGGGAACTATGGCTACACCTTC. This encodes CASSIGQGNYGYTF.

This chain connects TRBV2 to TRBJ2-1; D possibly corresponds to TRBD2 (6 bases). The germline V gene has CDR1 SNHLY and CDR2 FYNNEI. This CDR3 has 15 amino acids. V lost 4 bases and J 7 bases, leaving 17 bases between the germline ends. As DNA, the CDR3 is TGTGCCAGCAGTGCCTTACCGTCCGCGGGGAATGAGCAGTTCTTC. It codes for CASSALPSAGNEQFF.

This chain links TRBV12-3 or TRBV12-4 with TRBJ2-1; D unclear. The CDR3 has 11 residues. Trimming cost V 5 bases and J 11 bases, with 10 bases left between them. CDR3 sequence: CASSPSSQQFF. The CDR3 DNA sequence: TGTGCCAGCAGTCCCTCCTCCCAGCAGTTCTTC.

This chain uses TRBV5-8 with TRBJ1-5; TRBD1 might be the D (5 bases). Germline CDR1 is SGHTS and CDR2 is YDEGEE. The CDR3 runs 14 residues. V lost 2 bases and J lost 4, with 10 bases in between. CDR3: CASSFDSYNQPQHF. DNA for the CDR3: TGTGCCAGCAGCTTTGACAGCTATAATCAGCCCCAGCATTTT.

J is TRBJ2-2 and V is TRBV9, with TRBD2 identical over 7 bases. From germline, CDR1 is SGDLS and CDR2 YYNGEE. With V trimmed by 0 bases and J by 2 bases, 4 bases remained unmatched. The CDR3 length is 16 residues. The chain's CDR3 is CASSVGAGANTGELFF. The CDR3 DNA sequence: TGTGCCAGCAGCGTAGGGGCGGGAGCCAACACCGGGGAGCTGTTTTTT.